These 8 T cell receptor beta chains came from one sample sequenced in a study of human T cells and chemical hapten exposure. Time point reported: patch test 2, 6 weeks after DPC sensitization. Indicated treatment: therapeutic diphenylcyclopropenone sensitization with weekly scalp DPC. TCRdb independently ran MiXCR on the RACE reads; one entry per CDR3 protein. Of some 150,000 distinct CDR3 sequences listed, about an eighth were seen once; the top ten hold around 1.4%. Source: whole blood, taken in connection with sensitization to the hapten diphenylcyclopropenone (DPC). The receptors derive from a woman between 50 and 59 years old with alopecia areata. Some clones in this sample may be carry-over from other donors' samples.

The chain joins TRBV7-8 to TRBJ1-1, with 10 bases fitting TRBD1. J lost 5 bases, V lost 3 bases, and 3 bases had no gene match. CDR1 and CDR2 from the germline V gene are SGHVS and FQNEAQ. The CDR3 spans 14 residues. The CDR3 loop is CASSFGTGDTEAFF. For the CDR3, the DNA is TGTGCCAGCAGCTTTGGGACAGGGGATACTGAAGCTTTCTTT.

The V call is TRBV18, the J call TRBJ2-1, with D uncertain. Trimming took 3 bases from V and 8 from J, leaving 11 bases between them. Germline V gene data show CDR1 as KGHSH and CDR2 as LQKENI. CDR3 size: 13 residues. The CDR3 here is CASSPTITHEQFF. The CDR3 bases are TGTGCCAGCTCACCCACCATCACCCATGAGCAGTTCTTC.

This sequence joins TRBV7-8 and TRBJ1-5; D might be TRBD1 (6 bases). Trimming shortened V by 6 bases and J by 3 bases, and 21 bases separated the two germline ends. The germline V gene encodes CDR1 SGHVS and CDR2 FQNEAQ. CDR3 length equals 17 residues. This chain's CDR3 is CASRVSGQGKSNQPQHF. CDR3 sequence (DNA): TGTGCCAGCAGAGTCTCGGGGCAGGGGAAGTCCAATCAGCCCCAGCATTTT.

This clonotype has a handful of counts. The chain joins TRBV29-1 to TRBJ2-7; tentatively, D is TRBD1 or TRBD2 (5 bases each). This CDR3 region has 13 residues. Per germline, CDR1 SQVTM and CDR2 ANQGSEA. V lost 3 bases, J lost 2 bases, and 11 bases lay in between. In nucleotides, the CDR3 is TGCAGCGTTGAGTCCGGGACCGCCTACGAGCAGTACTTC. Translating gives CSVESGTAYEQYF.

This clonotype was detected a few times. The chain joins TRBV5-1 to TRBJ2-5; D possibly corresponds to TRBD2 (5 bases). The germline V and J ends were trimmed by 4 bases and 5 bases, with 21 bases remaining between them. CDR1 is SGHRS, CDR2 YFSETQ, per germline. There are 16 residues in the CDR3. The CDR3 DNA follows: TGCGCCAGCAGCGTTGGAGCGGCGGCGGCCTCGGAGACCCAGTACTTC. This gives the protein CASSVGAAAASETQYF.

This clonotype has just a few counts. The CDR3 region is CASSLAIWTSTGELFF. As DNA, the CDR3 is TGTGCCAGCAGCTTAGCAATTTGGACTTCCACCGGGGAGCTGTTTTTT. This sequence joins TRBV7-2 and TRBJ2-2; D might be TRBD2 (5 bases). The ends were cut back, 0 bases at V and 4 bases at J, with 12 bases in the middle. The length of the CDR3 is 16 residues. Germline lookup yields CDR1 SGHTA and CDR2 FQGNSA.

On this clonotype itself: A much larger clone sits a single nucleotide away, making a read error possible. The chain carries TRBV5-1 and TRBJ2-5; D is unclear. The CDR3 contains 16 residues. CDR1 is SGHRS and CDR2 is YFSETQ in the germline V gene. The CDR3 loop reads CASSLGADPNQETLYF. CDR3 nucleotides: TGCGCCAGCAGCTTGGGAGCAGATCCAAACCAAGAGACCCTGTACTTC.

The chain carries TRBV6-2 or TRBV6-3 and TRBJ2-5; TRBD2 matches 8 bases. J was trimmed by 4 bases and V by 4 bases; bases with no gene match: 8. Germline V gene sequence: CDR1 MNHEY, CDR2 SVGEGT. This CDR3 has 15 amino acids. The CDR3 nucleotides read TGTGCCAGCAGTTCCAGCGGGGGACGGGGAGAGACCCAGTACTTC. Residues: CASSSSGGRGETQYF.